Listed below are T cell receptor beta chains from one sample, sequenced in a study of cytomegalovirus exposure and HLA in healthy donors. Assay used: immunoSEQ multiplex PCR; TCRdb lists only in-frame clones, some missing. Of more than 140,000 clones listed, nearly 80% are singletons. Sequenced: PBMCs. All receptors come from a male donor in good health and CMV-seronegative. Both conserved end residues are part of each CDR3. A D gene is named only where the DNA matches it firmly. Some rows have no size entry. The others give once, few or many, or a class for an expanded clone.

clone_size d_call j_call v_call cdr3_aa cdr3_nt
NA TRBD1 TRBJ2-5 TRBV7-9 CSSSSRDRGKQETQYF TGTTCCAGCAGCTCCCGGGACAGGGGAAAACAAGAGACCCAGTACTTC
NA NA TRBJ1-3 TRBV5-5 CASSLGAFSGNTIYF TGTGCCAGCAGCTTGGGCGCCTTCTCTGGAAACACCATATATTTT
NA NA TRBJ2-2 TRBV18 CASSTSGTPNTGELFF TGTGCCAGCTCAACCTCCGGGACTCCGAACACCGGGGAGCTGTTTTTT
NA NA TRBJ2-1 TRBV7-9 CASSLGQTTEYNEQFF TGTGCCAGCAGCCTTGGACAGACCACCGAGTACAATGAGCAGTTCTTC
NA NA TRBJ1-1 TRBV27 CASSLAPQGSEAFF TGTGCCAGCAGTTTAGCGCCTCAGGGGAGTGAAGCTTTCTTT
NA NA TRBJ2-7 TRBV5-1 CASATSAGPSSYEQYF TGCGCCAGCGCTACGTCTGCGGGTCCAAGCTCCTACGAGCAGTACTTC
NA NA TRBJ2-7 TRBV6-6 CASSWDMAYEQYF TGTGCCAGCAGTTGGGACATGGCCTACGAGCAGTACTTC
NA TRBD1 TRBJ1-6 TRBV7-9 CASSSDRGRSPLHF TGTGCCAGCAGCTCCGACAGGGGGAGATCACCCCTCCACTTT
once NA TRBJ1-6 TRBV30 CAWIRQGSYNSPLHF TGTGCCTGGATTCGCCAGGGGTCCTATAATTCACCCCTCCACTTT
few NA TRBJ2-7 TRBV6-1 CASSGIRGLLSLYEQYF TGTGCCAGCAGTGGGATTAGGGGACTCCTCTCCCTTTACGAGCAGTACTTC
NA TRBD2 TRBJ2-3 TRBV5-1 CASSRRTSGTTGADTQYF TGCGCCAGCAGCAGGCGGACTAGCGGGACCACAGGAGCAGATACGCAGTATTTT
few TRBD2 TRBJ2-3 TRBV9 CASSVAPSGGTSTDTQYF TGTGCCAGCAGCGTAGCTCCTAGCGGGGGGACTAGCACAGATACGCAGTATTTT
NA NA TRBJ1-2 TRBV19 CANTRAWQMANYGYTF TGTGCCAATACCAGAGCGTGGCAGATGGCCAACTATGGCTACACCTTC
NA NA TRBJ1-2 TRBV2 CASSTALDKLYTF TGTGCCAGCAGTACAGCCTTGGACAAGCTCTACACCTTC
NA TRBD1 TRBJ1-2 TRBV5-4 CASTTGGGSGQVNYGYTF TGTGCCAGCACCACCGGGGGTGGTTCGGGACAGGTTAACTATGGCTACACCTTC
NA TRBD1 TRBJ1-1 TRBV5-1 CASRQGASSTEAFF TGCGCCAGCCGACAGGGGGCGAGTAGCACTGAAGCTTTCTTT
few NA TRBJ1-5 TRBV19 CASSIPLGGNYQPQHF TGTGCCAGTAGTATCCCCCTAGGGGGTAATTATCAGCCCCAGCATTTT
NA NA TRBJ2-1 TRBV28 CASRLRASANEQFF TGTGCCAGCAGGTTGCGGGCCTCGGCCAATGAGCAGTTCTTC
NA NA TRBJ2-2 TRBV27 CASGPGANTGELFF TGTGCCAGCGGCCCAGGGGCTAACACCGGGGAGCTGTTTTTT
NA TRBD2 TRBJ2-2 TRBV14 CASSQVRLAGGRSGTGELFF TGTGCCAGCAGCCAAGTACGACTAGCGGGGGGCAGAAGCGGCACCGGGGAGCTGTTTTTT
NA TRBD1 TRBJ2-1 TRBV29-1 CSVQTGQGDDEQFF TGCAGCGTTCAAACGGGACAGGGAGACGATGAGCAGTTCTTC
NA TRBD1 TRBJ2-7 TRBV5-4 CASSRTGGDYEQYF TGTGCCAGCTCGAGGACAGGGGGGGACTACGAGCAGTACTTC
NA TRBD1 TRBJ2-3 TRBV5-4 CASSSPKPGQKTDTQYF TGTGCCAGCAGCTCCCCCAAACCGGGACAGAAAACAGATACGCAGTATTTT
NA TRBD1 TRBJ2-2 TRBV7-9 CASSIPGTGPNTGELFF TGTGCCAGCAGCATTCCCGGGACAGGACCGAACACCGGGGAGCTGTTTTTT
NA NA TRBJ2-7 TRBV27 CASSFQGTKEEQYF TGTGCCAGCAGTTTTCAAGGGACAAAGGAGGAGCAGTACTTC
NA TRBD2 TRBJ2-5 TRBV11-2 CASSFGSKGGAEETQYF TGTGCCAGCAGCTTCGGGAGTAAGGGAGGGGCTGAAGAGACCCAGTACTTC
NA NA TRBJ1-6 TRBV12-5 CASGLVSVEGQSPLHF TGTGCTAGTGGTTTGGTATCGGTAGAGGGCCAGTCACCCCTCCACTTT
NA NA TRBJ1-4 TRBV15 CATSSDDRTNEKLFF TGTGCCACCAGCAGCGATGACAGAACTAATGAAAAACTGTTTTTT
NA TRBD2 TRBJ2-1 TRBV7-3 CASSLGSGTYNEQFF TGTGCCAGCAGCTTAGGGAGCGGGACGTACAATGAGCAGTTCTTC
NA NA TRBJ1-6 TRBV7-2 CASSLGASSYNSPLHF TGTGCCAGCAGCCTAGGGGCGAGCTCCTATAATTCACCCCTCCACTTT
few NA TRBJ2-1 TRBV20-1 CSARVPPEQFF TGCAGTGCTAGAGTTCCTCCGGAGCAGTTCTTC
once TRBD2 TRBJ2-2 TRBV5-1 CASSLGLVSSGGELFF TGCGCCAGCAGCTTAGGACTAGTTTCATCCGGCGGGGAGCTGTTTTTT
NA NA TRBJ1-1 TRBV7-3 CASSLKGGLNTEAFF TGTGCCAGCAGCTTAAAGGGAGGCCTGAACACTGAAGCTTTCTTT
NA NA TRBJ1-1 TRBV9 CASSASSSWTTEAFF TGTGCCAGCAGCGCCAGCTCCTCATGGACGACAGAGGCTTTCTTT
once NA TRBJ1-2 TRBV4-3 CASSQDLQPRGDYGYTF TGCGCCAGCAGCCAAGACCTGCAACCCAGGGGCGACTATGGCTACACCTTC
NA NA TRBJ1-5 TRBV13 CASSLEGSGPQHF TGTGCCAGCAGCTTAGAGGGGTCAGGGCCCCAGCATTTT
NA TRBD1 TRBJ1-1 TRBV6-6 CAIRKTGETEAFF TGTGCCATCCGAAAAACAGGGGAAACTGAAGCTTTCTTT
NA NA TRBJ1-2 TRBV5-4 CASSLDSYGYTF TGTGCCAGCAGCTTGGACAGCTATGGCTACACCTTC
NA TRBD1 TRBJ1-1 TRBV27 CASRRTGVTEAFF TGTGCCAGCCGAAGGACAGGGGTCACTGAAGCTTTCTTT
NA NA TRBJ2-2 TRBV6-1 CASSDTNRVYTGELFF TGTGCCAGCAGTGATACTAACAGGGTTTACACCGGGGAGCTGTTTTTT
NA TRBD2 TRBJ2-1 TRBV7-7 CASSQQSGKGNEQFF TGTGCCAGCAGCCAACAAAGCGGGAAGGGAAATGAGCAGTTCTTC
NA TRBD1 TRBJ1-4 TRBV2 CASRGGSGTGGEKLFF TGTGCCAGCCGTGGGGGATCCGGGACAGGGGGCGAAAAACTGTTTTTT
NA TRBD1 TRBJ1-3 TRBV23-1 CASSQGQGSGNTIYF TGCGCCAGCAGTCAGGGACAGGGCTCTGGAAACACCATATATTTT
NA NA TRBJ1-1 TRBV6-5 CASSSTGPVNAEAFF TGTGCCAGCAGTTCCACAGGCCCTGTTAACGCTGAAGCTTTCTTT
NA NA TRBJ1-2 TRBV6-1 CASSVVWEGLGGYTF TGTGCCAGCAGTGTGGTTTGGGAGGGGTTAGGAGGCTACACCTTC
once TRBD1 TRBJ2-1 TRBV7-2 CASSLGQGREQFF TGTGCCAGCAGCTTAGGACAGGGGCGGGAGCAGTTCTTC
NA NA TRBJ1-3 TRBV7-8 CASSFNWGQDTIYF TGTGCCAGCAGCTTTAACTGGGGGCAGGACACCATATATTTT
NA NA TRBJ2-7 TRBV30 CAWRDLREAFYEQYF TGTGCCTGGAGGGACCTCAGGGAGGCGTTCTACGAGCAGTACTTC
NA NA TRBJ1-1 TRBV6-5 CASRPGHITEAFF TGTGCCAGCAGACCCGGACACATAACTGAAGCTTTCTTT
NA NA TRBJ1-1 TRBV7-2 CASSFQGGDTEAFF TGTGCCAGCAGCTTCCAGGGAGGGGACACTGAAGCTTTCTTT
NA TRBD1 TRBJ2-1 TRBV11-3 CASSLDRGNYNEQFF TGTGCCAGCAGCCTCGACAGGGGTAACTACAATGAGCAGTTCTTC
few NA TRBJ1-1 TRBV2 CASSEQAGVYTEAFF TGTGCCAGCAGTGAACAGGCAGGCGTGTACACTGAAGCTTTCTTT
few NA TRBJ1-3 TRBV30 CAYRTDSGNTIYF TGTGCCTACCGGACAGACTCTGGAAACACCATATATTTT
NA TRBD1 TRBJ2-2 TRBV18 CASSPSPQGTNTGELFF TGTGCCAGCTCACCCTCCCCACAGGGGACGAACACCGGGGAGCTGTTTTTT
NA TRBD1 TRBJ2-7 TRBV5-1 CASSLGQGVGNEQYF TGCGCCAGCAGCTTGGGCCAGGGGGTAGGTAACGAGCAGTACTTC
NA NA TRBJ2-2 TRBV9 CASGGANRVNTGELFF TGTGCCAGTGGGGGGGCCAACAGGGTGAACACCGGGGAGCTGTTTTTT
NA TRBD1 TRBJ1-3 TRBV27 CASQPQGGGNTIYF TGTGCCAGCCAACCCCAGGGGGGTGGAAACACCATATATTTT
NA TRBD2 TRBJ2-5 TRBV5-1 CASSLGTSGGETQYF TGCGCCAGCAGCTTGGGAACTAGCGGCGGAGAGACCCAGTACTTC
NA NA TRBJ1-4 TRBV5-6 CASSLGRQGRNEKLFF TGTGCCAGCAGCTTGGGTCGGCAGGGGAGAAATGAAAAACTGTTTTTT